This T cell receptor beta chain appears in the sequencing data of a study of T cell responses to AZD1222 COVID-19 vaccine. Study results and caveats: As reported, nearly half of all spike-specific TCRs target variant regions that are unmutated. Clonal diversity was possibly underestimated, and the donors were mostly white British, with more females.

Sequencing used immunoSEQ multiplex PCR; TCRdb keeps in-frame clones, though not all of them. The sample holds under 150,000 clones, 88% seen once. As regards this clone: Its target is not known.

The trim removed 2 bases at V and 4 bases at J, leaving 3 bases unmatched. CDR1 SGHAT and CDR2 FQNNGV come from the germline V gene. The CDR3 is made up of 14 amino acids. The V and J genes are TRBV11-2 and TRBJ1-2, with 8 bases lining up with TRBD1. The sequences come from peripheral blood, collected on day 0 of MenACWY control vaccination. The sequence was obtained from an adult in good health. Here the CDR3 reads CASSLSGGAYGYTF. CDR3 coding DNA: TGTGCCAGCAGCTTATCAGGGGGCGCCTATGGCTACACCTTC.